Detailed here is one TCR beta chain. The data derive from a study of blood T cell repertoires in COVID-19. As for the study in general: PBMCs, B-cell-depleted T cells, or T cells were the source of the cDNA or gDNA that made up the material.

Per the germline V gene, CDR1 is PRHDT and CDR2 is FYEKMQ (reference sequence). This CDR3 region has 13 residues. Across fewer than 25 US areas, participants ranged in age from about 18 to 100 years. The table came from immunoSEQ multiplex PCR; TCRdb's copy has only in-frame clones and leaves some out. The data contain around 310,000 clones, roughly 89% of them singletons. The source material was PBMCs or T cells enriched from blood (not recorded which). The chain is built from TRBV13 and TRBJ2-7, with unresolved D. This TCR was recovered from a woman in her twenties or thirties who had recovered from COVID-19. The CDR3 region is CAEETGHLSEQYF. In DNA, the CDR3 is TGTGCGGAAGAGACGGGTCACTTATCCGAGCAGTACTTC.